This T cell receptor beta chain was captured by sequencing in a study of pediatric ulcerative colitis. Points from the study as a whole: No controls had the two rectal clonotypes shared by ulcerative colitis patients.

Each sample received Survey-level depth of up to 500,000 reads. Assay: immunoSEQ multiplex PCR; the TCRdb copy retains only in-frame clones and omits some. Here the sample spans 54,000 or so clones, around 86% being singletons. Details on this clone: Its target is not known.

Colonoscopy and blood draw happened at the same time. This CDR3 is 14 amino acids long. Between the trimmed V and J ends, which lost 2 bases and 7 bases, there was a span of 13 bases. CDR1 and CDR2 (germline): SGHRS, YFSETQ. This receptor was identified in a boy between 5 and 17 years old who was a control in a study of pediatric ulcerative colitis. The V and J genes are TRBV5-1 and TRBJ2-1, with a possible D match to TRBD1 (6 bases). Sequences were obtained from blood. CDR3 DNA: TGCGCCAGCAGCTTTTTTACAGGGCAAAATGAGCAGTTCTTC. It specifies CASSFFTGQNEQFF.